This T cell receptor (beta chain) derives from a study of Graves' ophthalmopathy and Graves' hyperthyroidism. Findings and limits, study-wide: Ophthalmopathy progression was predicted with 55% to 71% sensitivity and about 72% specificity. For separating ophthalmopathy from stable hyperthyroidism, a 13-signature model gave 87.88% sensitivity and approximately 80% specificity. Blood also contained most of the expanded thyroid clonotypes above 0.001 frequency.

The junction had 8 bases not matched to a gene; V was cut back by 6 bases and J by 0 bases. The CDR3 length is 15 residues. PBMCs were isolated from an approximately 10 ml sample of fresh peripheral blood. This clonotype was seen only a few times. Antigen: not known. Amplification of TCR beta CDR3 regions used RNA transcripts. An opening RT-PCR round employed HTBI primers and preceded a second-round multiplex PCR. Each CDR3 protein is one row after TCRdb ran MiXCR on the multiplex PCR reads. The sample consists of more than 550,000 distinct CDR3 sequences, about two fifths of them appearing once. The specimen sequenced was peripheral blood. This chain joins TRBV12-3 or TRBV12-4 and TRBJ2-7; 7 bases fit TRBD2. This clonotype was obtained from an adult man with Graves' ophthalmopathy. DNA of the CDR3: TGTGCCAGCAGACTAACTAGCGAGAGCTCCTACGAGCAGTACTTC. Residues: CASRLTSESSYEQYF.